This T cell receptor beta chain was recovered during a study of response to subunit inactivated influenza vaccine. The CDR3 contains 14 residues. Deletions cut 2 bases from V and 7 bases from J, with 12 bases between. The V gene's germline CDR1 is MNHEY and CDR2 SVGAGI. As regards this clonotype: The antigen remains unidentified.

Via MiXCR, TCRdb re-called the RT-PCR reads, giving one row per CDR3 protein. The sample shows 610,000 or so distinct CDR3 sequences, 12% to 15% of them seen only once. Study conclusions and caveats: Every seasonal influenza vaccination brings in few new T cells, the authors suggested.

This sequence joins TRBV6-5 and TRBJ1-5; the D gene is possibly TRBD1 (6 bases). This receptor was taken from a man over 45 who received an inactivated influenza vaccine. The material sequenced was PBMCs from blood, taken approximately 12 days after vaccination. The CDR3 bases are TGTGCCAGCAGTTACGCTACAGGGAGCCAGCCCCAGCATTTT. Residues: CASSYATGSQPQHF.